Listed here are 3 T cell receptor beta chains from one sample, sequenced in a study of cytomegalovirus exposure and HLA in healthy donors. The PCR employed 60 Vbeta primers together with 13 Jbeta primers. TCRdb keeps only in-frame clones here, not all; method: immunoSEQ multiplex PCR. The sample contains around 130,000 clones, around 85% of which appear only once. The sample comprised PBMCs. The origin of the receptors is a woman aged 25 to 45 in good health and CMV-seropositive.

The DNA of the CDR3 is TGCGCCAGCAGCTTGAACTCTCCGAATGAGCAGTTCTTC. Translation: CASSLNSPNEQFF. The J gene is TRBJ2-1, the V gene TRBV5-1; D remains ambiguous. V gave up 1 base and J gave up 7 bases, with 9 bases separating them. Looked up from germline, CDR1 is SGHRS and CDR2 is YFSETQ. This CDR3 comprises 13 residues.

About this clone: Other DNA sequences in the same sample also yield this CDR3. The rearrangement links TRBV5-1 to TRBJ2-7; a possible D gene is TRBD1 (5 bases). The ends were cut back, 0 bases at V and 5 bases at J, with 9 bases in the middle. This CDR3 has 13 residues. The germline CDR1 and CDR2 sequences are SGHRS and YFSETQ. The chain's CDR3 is CASSLGQGNEQYF. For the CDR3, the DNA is TGCGCCAGCAGCTTGGGGCAGGGTAACGAGCAGTACTTC.

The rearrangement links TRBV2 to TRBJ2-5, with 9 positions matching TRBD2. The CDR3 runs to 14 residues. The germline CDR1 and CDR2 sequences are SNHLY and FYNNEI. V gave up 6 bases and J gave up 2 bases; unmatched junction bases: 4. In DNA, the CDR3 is TGTGCCAGCAGGACGACTAGCGGACAAGAGACCCAGTACTTC. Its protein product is CASRTTSGQETQYF.